The rows below give T cell receptor beta chains drawn from one sample of a study of CD8 T cells in seronegative destructive rheumatoid arthritis. This table comes from immunoSEQ multiplex PCR, and its TCRdb copy is limited to in-frame clones, with some not included. The data contain over 10,000 clones, under 85% of them singletons. Sequenced sample: CD8+ T cells from blood. All receptors derive from a woman aged 30 to 49 with seronegative destructive rheumatoid arthritis. CDR3s include the opening cysteine and the closing phenylalanine or tryptophan. Each record gives: J gene, D gene, clone size, V gene, CDR3 protein, CDR3 DNA. D genes are given only for firm matches. Not every row has a clone size; where given, it reads once, few, many or a size class.

>TRBJ2-5|-|-|TRBV2
CATNPGGGEETQYF
TGTGCCACCAACCCTGGGGGGGGCGAAGAGACCCAGTACTTC
>TRBJ1-2|-|few|TRBV2
CASSGSRGDPNLNYGYTF
TGTGCCAGCAGTGGCTCCAGGGGCGACCCTAATCTTAACTATGGCTACACCTTC
>TRBJ2-1|TRBD2|-|TRBV6-1
CASQRLAGSPNEQFF
TGTGCCAGCCAGAGACTAGCGGGGAGTCCCAATGAGCAGTTCTTC
>TRBJ1-2|TRBD1|-|TRBV27
CASSLGTGGYGYTF
TGTGCCAGCAGTTTGGGGACAGGGGGGTATGGCTACACCTTC
>TRBJ2-5|-|-|TRBV9
CASSAWDSPGTQYF
TGTGCCAGCAGCGCCTGGGACTCCCCAGGGACCCAGTACTTC
>TRBJ1-1|-|medium-sized|TRBV10-3
CAISTAGAEAFF
TGTGCCATCAGTACCGCGGGGGCTGAAGCTTTCTTT
>TRBJ2-7|-|-|TRBV7-3
CASSFNAGGYEQYF
TGTGCCAGCAGCTTCAATGCAGGGGGGTACGAGCAGTACTTC
>TRBJ2-7|TRBD2|-|TRBV2
CASARGENYEQYF
TGTGCCAGCGCACGGGGGGAGAACTACGAGCAGTACTTC
>TRBJ1-2|-|-|TRBV6-1
CASSLLDSPWDGYTF
TGTGCCAGCAGCCTTCTAGACTCTCCCTGGGATGGCTACACCTTC
>TRBJ1-6|-|few|TRBV28
CASSLDRINSPLHF
TGTGCCAGCAGTTTAGACAGGATCAATTCACCCCTCCACTTT
>TRBJ1-1|TRBD1|few|TRBV11-2
CASSFGAGGNTEAFF
TGTGCCAGCAGCTTTGGGGCAGGGGGTAACACTGAAGCTTTCTTT
>TRBJ1-2|-|-|TRBV5-1
CASSLYRSNYGYTF
TGCGCCAGCAGCTTGTACAGGTCTAACTATGGCTACACCTTC
>TRBJ1-4|-|-|TRBV28
CASSIPREANEKLFF
TGTGCCAGCAGTATCCCTAGGGAGGCTAATGAAAAACTGTTTTTT
>TRBJ2-1|TRBD2|-|TRBV13
CASSLNSGGQNEQFF
TGTGCCAGCAGCTTAAACTCGGGGGGTCAGAATGAGCAGTTCTTC
>TRBJ1-5|-|medium-sized|TRBV6-6
CASSPTTVNSNQPQHF
TGTGCCAGCAGTCCTACGACAGTCAATAGCAATCAGCCCCAGCATTTT
>TRBJ2-7|TRBD2|few|TRBV27
CASSPTSAGEQYF
TGTGCCAGCAGTCCGACTAGCGCAGGCGAGCAGTACTTC
>TRBJ1-2|-|-|TRBV29-1
CSVEGSGVGGYTF
TGCAGCGTTGAGGGGTCAGGGGTCGGGGGCTACACCTTC